A single sample is the source of the 28 T cell receptor beta chains below, sequenced in a study of early T cells in non-severe SARS-CoV-2 infection. MiXCR was run by TCRdb on the 5' RACE reads, yielding one entry per CDR3 protein. The profile shows about 67,000 distinct CDR3 sequences, more than 9% of them singletons. Sequenced: whole blood. Receptors were obtained from an adult who was a healthcare worker with PCR-confirmed SARS-CoV-2 infection or an uninfected control (not recorded which).

Many counts were recorded for this clonotype. The chain carries TRBV6-1 and TRBJ2-7, with TRBD1 matching 10 bases. Per germline, CDR1 MNHNS and CDR2 SASEGT. V was pared by 6 bases and J by 0 bases, with 8 bases of the junction left unmatched. There are 16 residues in the CDR3. The CDR3 nucleotides are TGTGCCAGCAGGGAGACAGGGGGCATTACCTCCTACGAGCAGTACTTC. It is translated as CASRETGGITSYEQYF.

In its sample, this clonotype was seen a few times. The rearrangement joins TRBV2 to TRBJ1-6, with 7 positions matching TRBD1. This CDR3 region has 14 residues. Trimming cost V 2 bases and J 6 bases; bases outside gene matches: 1. The germline gives CDR1 SNHLY, CDR2 FYNNEI. CDR3 residues: CASSEQGGNSPLHF. The CDR3 bases are TGTGCCAGCAGTGAACAGGGGGGTAATTCACCCCTCCACTTT.

The chain joins TRBV11-2 to TRBJ2-3; tentatively, D is TRBD2 (6 bases). Germline values: CDR1 SGHAT, CDR2 FQNNGV. V was clipped by 6 bases and J by 1 base, with 11 bases between them. This CDR3 spans 14 amino acids. In DNA, the CDR3 is TGTGCCAGCAGACCCCCTAGCGGCACAGATACGCAGTATTTT. Translated, it gives CASRPPSGTDTQYF.

This clonotype was recorded many times. The V call is TRBV30, the J call TRBJ2-5; 13 nucleotides align to TRBD2. The CDR3 has 14 residues. Germline loops: CDR1 GTSNPN, CDR2 SVGIG (reference sequence). V shed 1 base, J shed 4 bases, and the junction held 0 bases outside the gene matches. The CDR3 region is CAWSGLAGGETQYF. The CDR3 nucleotides read TGTGCCTGGAGTGGACTAGCGGGAGGAGAGACCCAGTACTTC.

This clonotype has only a few counts. This chain links TRBV6-5 with TRBJ1-1; 7 bases match TRBD1. Per the germline V gene, CDR1 is MNHEY and CDR2 is SVGAGI. The CDR3 length is 16 residues. Unmatched junction bases numbered 12, after V lost 5 bases and J lost 3 bases. The CDR3 region has the DNA TGTGCCAGCAGTCCTGAAACGGGACAGAGGGACACTGAAGCTTTCTTT. It encodes CASSPETGQRDTEAFF.

This clonotype was observed many times. Germline and junction disagree at one end, which may indicate a read error. The chain recombines TRBV7-7 with TRBJ2-7, with 7 bases aligning to TRBD1. The V gene's germline CDR1 is SSHAT and CDR2 FNYEAQ (reference sequence). CDR3 size: 13 residues. CDR3 protein: CASSKYRGDEQYF. CDR3 nucleotides: TGTGCTAGCAGCAAGTACAGGGGAGACGAGCAGTACTTC.

This clonotype was picked up many times. DNA of the CDR3: TGCAGTGCTAGAACCGGAGCGGGGGACGAGCAGTACTTC. The encoded protein is CSARTGAGDEQYF. This chain joins TRBV20-1 and TRBJ2-7, with TRBD2 matching over 8 bases. Trimming cost V 2 bases and J 5 bases; bases outside gene matches: 5. Germline CDR1 DFQATT, CDR2 SNEGSKA (reference sequence). The CDR3 contains 13 residues.

This clonotype was recorded many times. This chain joins TRBV7-8 and TRBJ2-2, with 11 positions matching TRBD2. This CDR3 is 16 amino acids long. V lost 4 bases to trimming and J lost 3 bases; unmatched junction nucleotides: 4. CDR1 is SGHVS, CDR2 FQNEAQ, per germline. The CDR3 nucleotides read TGTGCCAGCAGCTCCGTTAGCGGGAGGGACACCGGGGAGCTGTTTTTT. This encodes CASSSVSGRDTGELFF.

This clonotype appeared once. This chain connects TRBV9 to TRBJ2-3; TRBD2 agrees at 8 bases. Per germline, CDR1 SGDLS and CDR2 YYNGEE. This CDR3 comprises 16 residues. The J segment lost 0 bases and the V segment lost 0 bases, leaving 3 bases of the junction unmatched. In DNA form, the CDR3 reads TGTGCCAGCAGCGTAGGAAGCGGGGGTAGCACAGATACGCAGTATTTT. Amino acids: CASSVGSGGSTDTQYF.

The chain is built from TRBV10-1 and TRBJ1-6; no clear D. V was cut by 3 bases and J by 9 bases, with 9 bases left in between. Per germline, CDR1 WNHNN and CDR2 SYGVQD (reference sequence). This CDR3 contains 13 residues. The CDR3 region has the DNA TGCGCCAGCAGTGATGATCCGGGTTCACCCCTCCACTTT. Translating gives CASSDDPGSPLHF.

In this sample, this clonotype turned up many times. The chain has TRBV12-3 or TRBV12-4 and TRBJ1-5; 8 bases match TRBD1. The CDR3 is 14 amino acids. Trimming removed 8 bases from V and 7 bases from J; junction bases left unmatched: 10. CDR3 nucleotide sequence: TGTGCCAGCCGTCTCGGACAGGGCCACCAGCCCCAGCATTTT. This sequence encodes CASRLGQGHQPQHF.

This clonotype was detected many times. The chain links TRBV28 to TRBJ2-7; 7 nucleotides line up with TRBD1. CDR3 length: 15 residues. V was clipped by 4 bases and J by 0 bases; unmatched bases: 6. The V gene's germline CDR1 is MDHEN and CDR2 SYDVKM. DNA for the CDR3: TGTGCCAGCAGTTCGGCGGCAGGGGGCTCCTACGAGCAGTACTTC. This codes for CASSSAAGGSYEQYF.

This clonotype was recorded at least ten times. V usage is TRBV28 and J usage is TRBJ2-5; 8 bases are shared with TRBD1. Germline values: CDR1 MDHEN, CDR2 SYDVKM. V lost 4 bases to trimming and J lost 4 bases; unmatched junction nucleotides: 8. The CDR3 length is 15 residues. The DNA for the CDR3 is TGTGCCAGCAGTTCCCAGGGGGCGGGGAGAGAGACCCAGTACTTC. Its protein is CASSSQGAGRETQYF.

This chain connects TRBV20-1 to TRBJ1-2; 7 bases are a match to TRBD1. The CDR3 is made up of 16 amino acids. The V and J ends lost 6 bases and 2 bases, in that order; junction bases with no gene match: 15. CDR1 and CDR2 from the germline V gene are DFQATT and SNEGSKA (reference sequence). The CDR3 DNA reads as TGCAGTGCCCCCCGGCAGGGGGTGAAAGGGAACTATGGCTACACCTTC. Translated: CSAPRQGVKGNYGYTF.

This clonotype was counted only a few times. The rearrangement links TRBV29-1 to TRBJ1-2; D gene uncertain. Germline-derived CDR1 and CDR2 are SQVTM and ANQGSEA. The CDR3 extends over 11 amino acids. CDR3 loop: CTVGANYGYTF. The CDR3, as DNA: TGCACAGTCGGGGCTAACTATGGCTACACCTTC.

The sample holds many counts of this clonotype. V usage is TRBV19 and J usage is TRBJ2-7; D is perhaps TRBD1 (6 bases). V dropped 7 bases and J dropped 2 bases, with 12 bases sitting between them. The germline gives CDR1 LNHDA, CDR2 SQIVND (reference sequence). The CDR3 totals 13 residues. The CDR3 loop reads CASKDSQTYEQYF. In DNA, the CDR3 is TGTGCCAGTAAGGACAGCCAAACCTACGAGCAGTACTTC. Filled out from reference TRBV19 and TRBJ2-7, the complete variable domain reads DGGITQSPKYLFRKEGQNVTLSCEQNLNHDAMYWYRQDPGQGLRLIYYSQIVNDFQKGDIAEGYSVSREKKESFPLTVTSAQKNPTAFYLCASKDSQTYEQYFGPGTRLTVT.

In this sample, this clonotype turned up a few times. V is TRBV4-1 and J is TRBJ2-3; D remains unclear. Trimming removed 1 base at V and 0 bases at J, with 8 bases between. The CDR3 length is 15 residues. Germline loops: CDR1 MGHRA, CDR2 YSYEKL. CDR3 sequence: CASSQAGGSTDTQYF. For the CDR3, the DNA is TGCGCCAGCAGCCAAGCAGGCGGTAGCACAGATACGCAGTATTTT.

This clonotype was recorded many times. The J gene is TRBJ2-5, the V gene TRBV7-2, with D perhaps assigned TRBD1 or TRBD2 (7 bases each). The CDR3 spans 15 residues. The germline V gene has CDR1 SGHTA and CDR2 FQGNSA. The V and J ends lost 5 bases and 3 bases respectively, with 16 bases between them. The DNA for the CDR3 is TGTGCCAGCAGCCCCAGGGGGGCGGGAGAAGAGACCCAGTACTTC. It is translated as CASSPRGAGEETQYF.

This clonotype has a handful of counts. This chain links TRBV7-9 with TRBJ2-7; 7 nucleotides line up with TRBD1. With 6 bases clipped from V and 6 bases from J, the junction kept 11 bases outside the gene matches. Looked up from germline, CDR1 is SEHNR and CDR2 is FQNEAQ (reference sequence). This CDR3 is 14 amino acids long. The CDR3 reads CASSPGQSSFEQYF. The CDR3 region has the DNA TGTGCCAGCAGTCCGGGACAGAGTTCTTTCGAGCAGTACTTC.

This clonotype has a handful of counts. The rearrangement joins TRBV7-6 to TRBJ2-7; 7 nucleotides align to TRBD1. The germline CDR1 and CDR2 sequences are SGHVS and FNYEAQ. J lost 3 bases, V lost 5 bases, and 4 bases had no gene match. The CDR3 is 13 amino acids. CDR3 amino acids: CASSLGTVYEQYF. For the CDR3, the DNA is TGTGCCAGCAGCCTTGGGACAGTCTACGAGCAGTACTTC.

The V gene is TRBV20-1, the J gene TRBJ2-5, with TRBD2 matching over 15 bases. V shed 3 bases, J shed 4 bases, and the junction held 3 bases outside the gene matches. This CDR3 is built from 15 residues. Germline CDR1 reads DFQATT; CDR2 reads SNEGSKA (reference sequence). The CDR3 sequence is CSASRGLAGGETQYF. CDR3 sequence (DNA): TGCAGTGCTAGTAGGGGACTAGCGGGAGGAGAGACCCAGTACTTC.

This clonotype has just a few counts. This chain uses TRBV5-1 with TRBJ1-1; D gene uncertain. CDR3 length: 13 residues. The V end lost 6 bases, the J end lost 0 bases, and 9 bases lay between the germline ends. Germline lookup yields CDR1 SGHRS and CDR2 YFSETQ. Written as DNA, the CDR3 is TGCGCCAGCACCGGACTGCTGAACACTGAAGCTTTCTTT. It translates to CASTGLLNTEAFF.

This clonotype was observed many times. This rearrangement joins TRBV27 to TRBJ2-1; D ambiguous. CDR1 and CDR2 from the germline V gene are MNHEY and SMNVEV (reference sequence). This CDR3 is built from 13 residues. Trimming took 0 bases from V and 6 from J, leaving 6 bases between them. Here the CDR3 reads CASSLSLLNEQFF. The CDR3 DNA reads as TGTGCCAGCAGTTTATCTCTTCTCAATGAGCAGTTCTTC.

The genes are TRBV7-2 and TRBJ2-5, with D tentatively TRBD2 (5 bases). Germline assignment: CDR1 SGHTA and CDR2 FQGNSA. The CDR3 length is 13 residues. V lost 4 bases to trimming and J lost 7 bases, with 13 bases between them. CDR3 protein: CASSSPSLGTQYF. The CDR3 nucleotides are TGTGCCAGCAGCTCCCCTAGCTTAGGGACCCAGTACTTC.

The chain employs TRBV20-1 and TRBJ2-1; 13 nucleotides line up with TRBD2. Germline V gene data show CDR1 as DFQATT and CDR2 as SNEGSKA (reference sequence). This CDR3 spans 14 amino acids. V dropped 6 bases and J dropped 8; count of bases not matched to a gene: 7. The CDR3 DNA reads as TGCAGTGCCCGGACTAGCGGGAGAGGCTATGAGCAGTTCTTC. This gives the protein CSARTSGRGYEQFF.

This clonotype came up a few times. The rearrangement uses TRBV9 and TRBJ1-1, with 10 bases lining up with TRBD1. J gave up 4 bases and V 4 bases, and 7 bases lay outside the gene matches. Germline assignment: CDR1 SGDLS and CDR2 YYNGEE. This CDR3 region has 15 residues. In DNA, the CDR3 is TGTGCCAGCAGCCAAATTCGGGACAGGGGCACTGAAGCTTTCTTT. It codes for CASSQIRDRGTEAFF. Together with reference TRBV9 and TRBJ1-1, the CDR3 gives the full variable domain: DSGVTQTPKHLITATGQRVTLRCSPRSGDLSVYWYQQSLDQGLQFLIQYYNGEERAKGNILERFSAQQFPDLHSELNLSSLELGDSALYFCASSQIRDRGTEAFFGQGTRLTVV.

This clonotype has only one observation. The CDR3 sequence is CSVARTTTQETQYF. CDR3 coding DNA: TGCAGCGTCGCCCGGACAACCACCCAAGAGACCCAGTACTTC. The gene calls are TRBV29-1 and TRBJ2-5, with D possibly being TRBD1 (5 bases). V was shortened by 6 bases and J by 1 base, with 15 bases between the two germline ends. The CDR3 length is 14 residues. Germline V gives CDR1 SQVTM, CDR2 ANQGSEA. Complete variable domain (other parts from reference TRBV29-1 and TRBJ2-5): SAVISQKPSRDICQRGTSLTIQCQVDSQVTMMFWYRQQPGQSLTLIATANQGSEATYESGFVIDKFPISRPNLTFSTLTVSNMSPEDSSIYLCSVARTTTQETQYFGPGTRLLVL.

CDR3 loop: CASSLIRLQSGTNRRGYGYTF. CDR3 nucleotides: TGTGCCAGCAGCTTAATTCGGCTACAGTCCGGGACAAACAGGCGGGGCTATGGCTACACCTTC. V gene TRBV7-9 combines with J gene TRBJ1-2; perhaps TRBD1 as D (6 bases). Germline values: CDR1 SEHNR, CDR2 FQNEAQ (reference sequence). Between the trimmed V and J ends, which lost 2 bases and 4 bases, there was a span of 32 bases. The CDR3 is 21 residues long.